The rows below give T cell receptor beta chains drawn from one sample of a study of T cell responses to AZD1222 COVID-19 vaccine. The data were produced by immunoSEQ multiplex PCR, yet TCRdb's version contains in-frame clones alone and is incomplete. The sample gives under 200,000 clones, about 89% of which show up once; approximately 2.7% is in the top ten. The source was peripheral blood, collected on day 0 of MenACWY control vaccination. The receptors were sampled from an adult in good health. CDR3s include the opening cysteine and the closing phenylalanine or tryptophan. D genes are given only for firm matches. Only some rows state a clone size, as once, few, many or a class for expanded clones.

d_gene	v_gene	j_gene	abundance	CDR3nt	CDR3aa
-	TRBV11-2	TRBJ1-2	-	TGTGCCAGCAGCTTAGCGTCGAACTATGGCTACACCTTC	CASSLASNYGYTF
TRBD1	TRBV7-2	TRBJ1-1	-	TGTGCCAGCAGCTTCCGGACAGGGGCGTTGAACACTGAAGCTTTCTTT	CASSFRTGALNTEAFF
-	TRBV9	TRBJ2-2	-	TGTGCCAGCAGCGTAACCTATCCCACCGGGGAGCTGTTTTTT	CASSVTYPTGELFF
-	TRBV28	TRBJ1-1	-	TGTGCCAGCAGTCCCCCCATTCCTAGAGCTTTCTTT	CASSPPIPRAFF
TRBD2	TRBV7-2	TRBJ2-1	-	TGTGCCAGCAGCGTAGTAGCGGGCGGCTACAATGAGCAGTTCTTC	CASSVVAGGYNEQFF
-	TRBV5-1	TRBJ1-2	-	TGCGCCAGCTACGGACAGAACTATGGCTACACCTTC	CASYGQNYGYTF
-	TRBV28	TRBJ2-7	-	TGTGCCAGCAGTTGGTCCTACGAGCAGTACTTC	CASSWSYEQYF
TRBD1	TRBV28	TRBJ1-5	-	TGTGCCAGCAAGGACAGGAGCAATCAGCCCCAGCATTTT	CASKDRSNQPQHF
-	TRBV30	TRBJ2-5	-	TGTGCCTGGAGTGTAACATCAGACGAGACCCAGTACTTC	CAWSVTSDETQYF
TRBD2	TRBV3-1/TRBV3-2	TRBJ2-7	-	TGTGCCAGCAGCCAAGATAACGCGGGAGGAGGGGTTTACGAGCAGTACTTC	CASSQDNAGGGVYEQYF
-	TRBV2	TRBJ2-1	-	TGTGCCAGCAGTGAAGGGGGTAGGTATGAGCAGTTCTTC	CASSEGGRYEQFF
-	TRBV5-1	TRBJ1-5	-	TGCGCCAGCAGCTTGGACAGACCCGATCAGCCCCAGCATTTT	CASSLDRPDQPQHF
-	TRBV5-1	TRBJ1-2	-	TGCGCCAGCAGCTCCCTGGGCGGTGGGGTTGGTGGCTACACCTTC	CASSSLGGGVGGYTF
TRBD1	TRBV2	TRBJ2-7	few	TGTGCCAGCAGTGAACCCGGGACAGGGAGCTCCTACGAGCAGTACTTC	CASSEPGTGSSYEQYF
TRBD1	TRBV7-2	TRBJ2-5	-	TGTGCCAATAATACAGGGGGGGAGACCCAGTACTTC	CANNTGGETQYF
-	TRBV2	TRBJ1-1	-	TGTGCCAGCGGACGATCACCGAACACTGAAGCTTTCTTT	CASGRSPNTEAFF
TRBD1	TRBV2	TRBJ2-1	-	TGTGCCACTCTCCGGACAGGGGTTTACAATGAGCAGTTCTTC	CATLRTGVYNEQFF
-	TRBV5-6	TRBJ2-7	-	TGTGCCAGCAGCTTGTGGGGGTCCGCTACCTACGAGCAGTACTTC	CASSLWGSATYEQYF
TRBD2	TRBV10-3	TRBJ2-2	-	TGTGCCACCTCACGAAGTATAGCGGGAGGCGAAGGAACCGGGGAGCTGTTTTTT	CATSRSIAGGEGTGELFF
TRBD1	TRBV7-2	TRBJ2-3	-	TGTGCCAGCAGCTTGGGACAGGCAGATACGCAGTATTTT	CASSLGQADTQYF
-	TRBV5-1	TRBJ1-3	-	TGCGCCAGCAGCAGCACAGGGACTGGAAACACCATATATTTT	CASSSTGTGNTIYF
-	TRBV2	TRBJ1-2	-	TGTGCCAGCAGTGGAGGGGCGAGTAACTATGGCTACACCTTC	CASSGGASNYGYTF
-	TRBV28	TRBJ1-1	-	TGTGCCCTCAGGGGCAGCACCGACACTGAAGCTTTCTTT	CALRGSTDTEAFF
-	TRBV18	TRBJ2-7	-	TGTGCCAGCTCCCTCGAGGGGGGTAAAGCGTCTGCGGGGTACGAGCAGTACTTC	CASSLEGGKASAGYEQYF
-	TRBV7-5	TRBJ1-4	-	TGTGTCAGCTTAATGGGAAAACTGTTTTTT	CVSLMGKLFF
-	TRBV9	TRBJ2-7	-	TGTGCCAGCAGCGTAGCGGTTGTTGGAGAGCAGTACTTC	CASSVAVVGEQYF
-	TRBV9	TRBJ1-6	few	TGTGCCAGCAGCGTAGATGGGCTATATAATTCACCCCTCCACTTT	CASSVDGLYNSPLHF
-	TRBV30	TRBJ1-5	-	TGTGCCTGGAGTAGGGAGGGGAAACAGCCCCAGCATTTT	CAWSREGKQPQHF
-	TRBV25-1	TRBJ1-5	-	TGTGCCAGCATAGGCCCGGGGGGAGATCAGCCCCAGCATTTT	CASIGPGGDQPQHF
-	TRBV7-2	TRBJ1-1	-	TGTGCCAGCAGCCTAGATTCCGGCACTGAAGCTTTCTTT	CASSLDSGTEAFF
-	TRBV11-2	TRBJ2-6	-	TGTGCCAGCAGCTTAGATCCGGGGGCCGGGGCCAACGTCCTGACTTTC	CASSLDPGAGANVLTF
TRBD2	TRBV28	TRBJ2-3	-	TGTGCCAGCAGTTTACTAGCGGGAGTGAAAGATACGCAGTATTTT	CASSLLAGVKDTQYF
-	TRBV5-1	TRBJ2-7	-	TGCGCCAGCACCCCTCCGGAGGGCCCCTCCTACGAGCAGTACTTC	CASTPPEGPSYEQYF
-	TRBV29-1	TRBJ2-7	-	TGCAGCGTTGGTGGGTACTCCTACGAGCAGTACTTC	CSVGGYSYEQYF
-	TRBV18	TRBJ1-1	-	TGTGCCAGCTCACCGACGGACTACACTGAAGCTTTCTTT	CASSPTDYTEAFF
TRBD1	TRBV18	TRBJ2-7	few	TGTGCCAGCTCATCCGAGACCGGGACAGGGGTCTACGAGCAGTACTTC	CASSSETGTGVYEQYF
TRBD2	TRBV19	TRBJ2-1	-	TGTGCCAGTAGTACGCTAGCGGGAGGCCACAATGAGCAGTTCTTC	CASSTLAGGHNEQFF
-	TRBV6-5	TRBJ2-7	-	TGTGCCAGCAGTTACTCTAGCGCCAAGGGTTACGAGCAGTACTTC	CASSYSSAKGYEQYF
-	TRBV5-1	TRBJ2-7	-	TGCGCCAGCAGCCGCGGGGAGCCCTCGACCTACGAGCAGTACTTC	CASSRGEPSTYEQYF
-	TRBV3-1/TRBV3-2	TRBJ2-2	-	TGTGCCAGCAGCCATGACAGGGGGGAGCTGTTTTTT	CASSHDRGELFF
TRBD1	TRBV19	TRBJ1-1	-	TGTGCCAGTAGTATAGTGGGTGACAGGGAGGCTGAAGCTTTCTTT	CASSIVGDREAEAFF
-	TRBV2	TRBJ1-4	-	TGTGCCAGCAGTGATTGGGGTCAGGCAACTAATGAAAAACTGTTTTTT	CASSDWGQATNEKLFF
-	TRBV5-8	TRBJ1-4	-	TGTGCCAGCAGCTTGGCCTTCGGGCGAACTAATGAAAAACTGTTTTTT	CASSLAFGRTNEKLFF
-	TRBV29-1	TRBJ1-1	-	TGCAGCGTTTCCCTCGTTGGGAACACTGAAGCTTTCTTT	CSVSLVGNTEAFF
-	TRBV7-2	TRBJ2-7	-	TGTGCCAGCAGCTTTCCGGGACCCACCTTCGAGCAGTACTTC	CASSFPGPTFEQYF
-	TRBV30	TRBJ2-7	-	TGTGCCTGGAGTCAAACGGGACGCCGATCCTACGAGCAGTACTTC	CAWSQTGRRSYEQYF
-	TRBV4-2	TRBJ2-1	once	TGTGCCAGCAGCCAATTTGTGGCAGGCGACAATGAGCAGTTCTTC	CASSQFVAGDNEQFF
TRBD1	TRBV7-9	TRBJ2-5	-	TGTGCCAGCAGCTTCCCGATGAGGGGGCGCGAGACCCAGTACTTC	CASSFPMRGRETQYF
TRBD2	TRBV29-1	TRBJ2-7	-	TGCAGCGCCCGCGAGGGACTAGCAGGCTCCTACGAGCAGTACTTC	CSAREGLAGSYEQYF
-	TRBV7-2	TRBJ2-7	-	TGTGCCAGCAGCCCATATGTAGGCTACGAGCAGTACTTC	CASSPYVGYEQYF